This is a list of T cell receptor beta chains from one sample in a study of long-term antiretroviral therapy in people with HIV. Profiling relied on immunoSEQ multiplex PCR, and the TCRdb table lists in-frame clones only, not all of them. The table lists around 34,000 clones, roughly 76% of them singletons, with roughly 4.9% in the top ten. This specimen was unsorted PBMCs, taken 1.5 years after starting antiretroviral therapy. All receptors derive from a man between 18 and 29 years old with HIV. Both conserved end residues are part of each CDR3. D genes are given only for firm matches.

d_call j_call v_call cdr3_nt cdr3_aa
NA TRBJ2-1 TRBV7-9 TGTGCCAGCGAGACAGACTCCTACAATGAGCAGTTCTTC CASETDSYNEQFF
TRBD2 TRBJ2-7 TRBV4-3 TGCGCCAGCAGCCAATCCCTTGGGCTCGGCGGGACTACCTACGAGCAGTACTTC CASSQSLGLGGTTYEQYF
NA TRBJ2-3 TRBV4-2 TGTGCCAGCAGCCAGAGCCGTAGTTTTGGGGACACAGATACGCAGTATTTT CASSQSRSFGDTDTQYF
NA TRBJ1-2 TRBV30 TGTGCCTGGGACCAGGGTGGCTATGGCTACACCTTC CAWDQGGYGYTF
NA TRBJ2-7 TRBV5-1 TGCGCCAGCAGCCAACCGAGGGGGGGGGCTTACTCCTACGAGCAGTACTTC CASSQPRGGAYSYEQYF
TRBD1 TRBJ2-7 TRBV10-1 TGCGCCAGCAGTGGACAGGGTGACTACGAGCAGTACTTC CASSGQGDYEQYF
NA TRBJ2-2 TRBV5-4 TGTGCCAGCAGCTCTAAGCCGCGGTGGGAGAACACCGGGGAGCTGTTTTTT CASSSKPRWENTGELFF
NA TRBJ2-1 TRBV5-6 TGTGCCAGCAGCTTGCAAGGACATGATGAGCAGTTCTTC CASSLQGHDEQFF
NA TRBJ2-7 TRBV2 TGTGCCAGCAGCCCTGGGCTAGCCCGCTCCTACGAGCAGTACTTC CASSPGLARSYEQYF
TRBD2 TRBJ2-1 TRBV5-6 TGTGCCAGCAGCTTGTCGACTAGCGGGGGGACACTAAACAATGAGCAGTTCTTC CASSLSTSGGTLNNEQFF
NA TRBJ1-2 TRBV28 TGTGCCAGCAGAGGAGGACAGAGCTATGGCTACACCTTC CASRGGQSYGYTF
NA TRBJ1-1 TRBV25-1 TGTGCCAGCACTAGGACGGGGAGGAGGAACACTGAAGCTTTCTTT CASTRTGRRNTEAFF
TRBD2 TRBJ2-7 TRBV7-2 TGTGCCAGCAGCTTAAACGGGGGGAGGGACGAGCAGTACTTC CASSLNGGRDEQYF
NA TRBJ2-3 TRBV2 TGTGCCAGCATACGGGACCGACTAAGCACAGATACGCAGTATTTT CASIRDRLSTDTQYF
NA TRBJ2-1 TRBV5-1 TGCGCCAGCAGCTTACAGGGCAATGAGCAGTTCTTC CASSLQGNEQFF
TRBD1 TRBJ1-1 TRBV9 TGTGCCAGCGGCAGGACAGGAGCGAACACTGAAGCTTTCTTT CASGRTGANTEAFF